This T cell receptor (beta chain) was documented in a study of molecular identifiers for immune sequencing clone quantification. Notes on the study in general: One million naive cells reportedly did not prevent detection of spiked Jurkat TCR RNA from one cell.

This clonotype occurred many times. Its target is not known. MiXCR, applied by TCRdb to the PCR reads, yields one record per CDR3 protein. The table has more than 450,000 distinct CDR3 sequences, about 25% seen once. CDR3 length equals 14 residues. Per the germline V gene, CDR1 is SGHRS and CDR2 is YFSETQ. Unmatched junction bases numbered 11, after V lost 4 bases and J lost 7 bases. Material for sequencing was naive CD8+ T cells from blood, with Jurkat cell RNA spiked in. Specified subset: FACS-sorted CD8+CD4-CCR7+CD45RA+ naive T cells. The receptor comes from a human donor in good health. Some libraries in this study had Jurkat cell RNA spiked in. The chain employs TRBV5-1 and TRBJ2-7, with TRBD1 matching over 7 bases. In DNA form, the CDR3 reads TGCGCCAGCAGCACCGGGACAGATTTGGGGGAGCAGTACTTC. Amino acids: CASSTGTDLGEQYF.